This T cell receptor (beta chain) stems from a study of blood T cell repertoires in COVID-19. Study overall: The United States, Italy and Spain provided the acute and convalescent COVID-19 samples. PBMCs, B-cell-depleted T cells, or T cells provided the cDNA or gDNA that made up the material.

The V end lost 5 bases, the J end lost 2 bases, and 18 bases lay between the germline ends. The CDR3 has 15 amino acids. Germline CDR1 and CDR2: SQVTM and ANQGSEA. In the study's own analysis: Amplification of reference gene primers was used by the study to estimate nucleated cell counts. Method: immunoSEQ multiplex PCR; TCRdb's copy keeps in-frame clones and lacks some. Clone size and the V and J calls come from that table; the DNA yielded D and trimming. Of 25,000 to 30,000 clones listed, 80% to 90% are singletons. Material: peripheral blood. The TCR sequence derives from a man in his 60s with acute or convalescent COVID-19. The rearrangement joins TRBV29-1 to TRBJ1-2; D is perhaps TRBD1 (6 bases). The CDR3 DNA is TGCAGCGTTACCCCCGGGGCAGGGGCGAACTATGGCTACACCTTC. Its translation is CSVTPGAGANYGYTF. Full variable domain (remainder filled in from reference TRBV29-1 and TRBJ1-2): SAVISQKPSRDICQRGTSLTIQCQVDSQVTMMFWYRQQPGQSLTLIATANQGSEATYESGFVIDKFPISRPNLTFSTLTVSNMSPEDSSIYLCSVTPGAGANYGYTFGSGTRLTVV.